Presented here are 32 T cell receptor beta chains from one specimen sequenced in a study of shared clonotypes between healthy human individuals. Produced via immunoSEQ multiplex PCR; TCRdb's table is partial and in-frame only. The sample lists about 1.1 million clones, roughly 80% occurring once. Input material: memory CD4+ T cells from PBMCs. As for subset: CD45RA-negative fraction. The receptors stem from a man younger than 30 in good health. Some clones in this sample may be carry-over from other donors' samples.

The gene calls are TRBV6-6 and TRBJ1-5, with D possibly matching TRBD1 (5 bases). The V gene's germline CDR1 is MNHNY and CDR2 SVGAGI (reference sequence). V lost 7 bases and J lost 5, with 15 bases in between. The CDR3 spans 14 residues. The CDR3 bases are TGTGCCAGCACTCACGGGGGGTTATATCAGCCCCAGCATTTT. Encoded protein: CASTHGGLYQPQHF.

The sample holds a few counts of this clone. The chain carries TRBV4-3 and TRBJ2-5; unclear D gene. The DNA end is a closer match to TRBJ2-7, so the J assignment may be wrong. The CDR3 has 15 amino acids. Germline loops: CDR1 LGHNA, CDR2 YSLEER. CDR3 bases: TGCGCCAGCAGCCAAGGGCAGCCGAACGCCAACGAGCAGTACTTC. Encoded protein: CASSQGQPNANEQYF.

This clone was seen only once. The rearrangement joins TRBV18 to TRBJ2-1, with TRBD2 matching 7 bases. Germline V gene data show CDR1 as KGHSH and CDR2 as LQKENI. This CDR3 comprises 17 residues. V was clipped by 0 bases and J by 4 bases; unmatched bases: 9. The CDR3 loop is CASSPPGGIVGYNEQFF. The CDR3 DNA follows: TGTGCCAGCTCACCACCGGGAGGGATAGTAGGGTACAATGAGCAGTTCTTC.

The rearrangement uses TRBV5-1 and TRBJ2-3; D might be TRBD1 (5 bases). The germline V gene has CDR1 SGHRS and CDR2 YFSETQ. CDR3 length equals 15 residues. Between the trimmed V and J ends, which lost 0 bases and 4 bases, there was a span of 12 bases. The CDR3 DNA follows: TGCGCCAGCAGCTTGGCGAGCAGGGCCGCAGATACGCAGTATTTT. Its protein product is CASSLASRAADTQYF.

This chain links TRBV9 with TRBJ2-7, with 7 bases aligning to TRBD1. V lost 4 bases, J lost 2 bases, and 6 bases stayed unmatched. CDR3 length: 14 residues. Per germline, CDR1 SGDLS and CDR2 YYNGEE. The DNA for the CDR3 is TGTGCCAGCAGCTCGACAGGGTTCCCCTACGAGCAGTACTTC. Encoded protein: CASSSTGFPYEQYF.

This clone was counted many times. The V call is TRBV11-3, the J call TRBJ2-7; D tentatively fits TRBD1 or TRBD2 (5 bases each). CDR1 and CDR2 from the germline V gene are SGHNT and YENEEA. V dropped 5 bases and J dropped 5 bases, with 10 bases sitting between them. The CDR3 contains 12 residues. Here the CDR3 reads CASSLGENEQYF. The CDR3 DNA follows: TGTGCCAGCAGCCTAGGGGAGAACGAGCAGTACTTC.

The chain has TRBV13 and TRBJ2-1; 9 bases agree with TRBD2. Germline-derived CDR1 and CDR2 are PRHDT and FYEKMQ (reference sequence). The CDR3 is 16 amino acids. J gave up 3 bases and V 5 bases, and 8 bases lay outside the gene matches. In DNA, the CDR3 is TGTGCCAGCAGCACACCCCCTAGCGGGGACTACAATGAGCAGTTCTTC. Amino acids: CASSTPPSGDYNEQFF.

This rearrangement joins TRBV7-9 to TRBJ2-7; tentatively, D is TRBD1 (6 bases). The germline CDR1 and CDR2 sequences are SEHNR and FQNEAQ (reference sequence). The CDR3 is 17 residues long. Trimming shortened V by 1 base and J by 1 base, and 17 bases separated the two germline ends. CDR3 amino acids: CASSLGGPGVKSYEQYF. CDR3 sequence (DNA): TGTGCCAGCAGCTTAGGGGGGCCCGGGGTGAAGTCCTACGAGCAGTACTTC.

CDR3 amino acids: CASSLYPGPSAGELFF. The CDR3 nucleotides read TGTGCCAGCAGCCTTTATCCGGGACCCAGCGCCGGGGAGCTGTTTTTT. The chain combines TRBV6-6 with TRBJ2-2; D assignment may be TRBD1 or TRBD2 (5 bases each). CDR1 and CDR2 (germline): MNHNY, SVGAGI (reference sequence). The CDR3 has 16 amino acids. V dropped 6 bases and J dropped 6 bases, with 20 bases sitting between them.

The chain couples TRBV6-6 to TRBJ2-1, with D perhaps matching TRBD1 (6 bases). The germline V gene encodes CDR1 MNHNY and CDR2 SVGAGI (reference sequence). The CDR3 length is 14 residues. V was clipped by 8 bases and J by 2 bases, with 13 bases between them. The CDR3, as DNA: TGTGCCAGCTCCGGCAGGGGCACCTACAATGAGCAGTTCTTC. Protein: CASSGRGTYNEQFF.

There are many counts of this clone. Other DNA sequences in the sample encode the same CDR3. The chain joins TRBV29-1 to TRBJ1-1, with a possible D match to TRBD1 (5 bases). There are 13 residues in the CDR3. V lost 0 bases and J 1 base, leaving 6 bases between the germline ends. Per germline, CDR1 SQVTM and CDR2 ANQGSEA. CDR3 in amino acids: CSVEEQGNTEAFF. The CDR3 bases are TGCAGCGTTGAAGAGCAGGGGAACACTGAAGCTTTCTTT.

The sample holds one count of this clone. The J gene is TRBJ2-3, the V gene TRBV2, with 9 bases fitting TRBD2. The J segment lost 2 bases and the V segment lost 6 bases, leaving 6 bases of the junction unmatched. Germline lookup yields CDR1 SNHLY and CDR2 FYNNEI. This CDR3 is 15 amino acids long. CDR3 in amino acids: CASSTRTSDTDTQYF. The CDR3 region has the DNA TGTGCCAGCAGCACCAGGACTAGCGACACAGATACGCAGTATTTT.

Concerning this clone itself: One base away lies a much larger clone, so this may be a sequencing read error. The rearrangement joins TRBV25-1 to TRBJ2-5; D remains ambiguous. From germline, CDR1 is MGHDK and CDR2 SYGVNS. The CDR3 extends over 15 amino acids. V was pared by 5 bases and J by 0 bases, with 13 bases between. The CDR3 DNA is TGTGCCAGCAGTAGCCGGAACTGGTACCAAGAGACCCAGTACTTC. Translating gives CASSSRNWYQETQYF.

Turning to this clone: Other DNA sequences of this sample code for an identical CDR3. CDR3 protein: CATSRRSTDTQYF. CDR3 coding DNA: TGTGCCACCAGCAGACGTAGCACAGATACGCAGTATTTT. V usage is TRBV15 and J usage is TRBJ2-3; D not certain. Germline lookup yields CDR1 LNHNV and CDR2 YYDKDF (reference sequence). Trimming removed 2 bases at V and 0 bases at J, with 3 bases between. The CDR3 consists of 13 residues.

Concerning this clone itself: This same CDR3 is encoded by further DNA sequences in the sample. The rearrangement links TRBV2 to TRBJ2-1, with D possibly being TRBD2 (5 bases). The CDR3 contains 16 residues. Germline assignment: CDR1 SNHLY and CDR2 FYNNEI. V lost 6 bases to trimming and J lost 5 bases, with 20 bases between them. The CDR3 spells CASSGVAWEFHNEQFF. CDR3 in DNA: TGTGCCAGCAGCGGGGTAGCGTGGGAGTTCCACAATGAGCAGTTCTTC.

The rearrangement links TRBV2 to TRBJ2-3; D might be TRBD2 (5 bases). CDR3 length equals 15 residues. The germline V and J ends were trimmed by 7 bases and 1 base, with 15 bases remaining between them. In germline, CDR1 is SNHLY, CDR2 FYNNEI. The CDR3, as DNA: TGTGCCAGCAAGTGGTACCCAGCGGGCACAGATACGCAGTATTTT. This codes for CASKWYPAGTDTQYF.

Regarding this clone: With a much larger clone just one base away, this may be a read error. The genes are TRBV28 and TRBJ2-7, with D possibly being TRBD2 (5 bases). Germline CDR1 and CDR2: MDHEN and SYDVKM. The CDR3 loop spans 14 amino acids. The CDR3 region is CVSSPLSGAYEQYF. The CDR3 DNA reads TGTGTCAGCAGTCCCTTGTCCGGGGCCTACGAGCAGTACTTC.

The rearrangement uses TRBV4-3 and TRBJ2-7, with 8 bases lining up with TRBD2. Germline V gives CDR1 LGHNA, CDR2 YSLEER. The trim removed 4 bases at V and 3 bases at J, leaving 11 bases unmatched. The CDR3 has 16 residues. CDR3 protein: CASSPLASGSIYEQYF. The CDR3 bases are TGCGCCAGCAGCCCCTTGGCGAGCGGGAGTATCTACGAGCAGTACTTC.

This clone was counted only a few times. This chain connects TRBV4-2 to TRBJ2-1; D may be TRBD2 (5 bases). Trimming removed 0 bases at V and 8 bases at J, with 11 bases between. Germline values: CDR1 LGHNA, CDR2 YNFKEQ. This CDR3 contains 14 residues. The CDR3 region is CASSQESQRDEQFF. Written as DNA, the CDR3 is TGTGCCAGCAGCCAAGAATCCCAGAGGGATGAGCAGTTCTTC.

This clone came up once. V and J are TRBV9 and TRBJ2-7; D ambiguous. Germline CDR1 is SGDLS and CDR2 is YYNGEE. V lost 0 bases to trimming and J lost 2 bases, with 15 bases between them. This CDR3 is 16 amino acids long. CDR3 sequence (DNA): TGTGCCAGCAGCGTAGGTATATGGGATGGGGCCTACGAGCAGTACTTC. Residues: CASSVGIWDGAYEQYF.

About this clone: Other DNA sequences from this sample encode an identical CDR3 as well. V usage is TRBV10-3 and J usage is TRBJ1-5, with 10 bases identical to TRBD1. Losses at the gene ends were 8 bases for V and 5 bases for J; bases not matched to a gene: 3. CDR1 ENHRY and CDR2 SYGVKD come from the germline V gene. The CDR3 is made up of 13 amino acids. Here the CDR3 reads CAIRGTGDQPQHF. CDR3 DNA sequence: TGTGCCATCCGCGGGACAGGGGATCAGCCCCAGCATTTT.

In DNA, the CDR3 is TGTGCCTGGAGTACCGGGACAGGGAAAGAGACCCAGTACTTC. It yields the protein CAWSTGTGKETQYF. The chain joins TRBV30 to TRBJ2-5; 9 bases align to TRBD1. Germline values: CDR1 GTSNPN, CDR2 SVGIG (reference sequence). V was pared by 2 bases and J by 3 bases, with 4 bases of the junction left unmatched. CDR3 length: 14 residues.

V usage is TRBV7-9 and J usage is TRBJ2-2; D is ambiguous. CDR1 and CDR2 (germline): SEHNR, FQNEAQ (reference sequence). The CDR3 runs to 14 residues. V lost 4 bases to trimming and J lost 0 bases, with 6 bases between them. The CDR3 loop is CASSSPANTGELFF. In nucleotides, the CDR3 is TGTGCCAGCAGCTCCCCGGCGAACACCGGGGAGCTGTTTTTT.

This sequence joins TRBV5-1 and TRBJ2-7; 8 positions match TRBD2. This CDR3 spans 14 amino acids. The germline V gene encodes CDR1 SGHRS and CDR2 YFSETQ. The V segment lost 0 bases and the J segment 6 bases; nucleotides outside the gene matches: 5. The CDR3 DNA sequence: TGCGCCAGCAGCTTGGCCGGGAGGGAAGGCGAGCAGTACTTC. Residues: CASSLAGREGEQYF. Combining the CDR3 with reference TRBV5-1 and TRBJ2-7 gives the whole variable domain KAGVTQTPRYLIKTRGQQVTLSCSPISGHRSVSWYQQTPGQGLQFLFEYFSETQRNKGNFPGRFSGRQFSNSRSEMNVSTLELGDSALYLCASSLAGREGEQYFGPGTRLTVT.

V gene TRBV4-2 combines with J gene TRBJ1-2, with unresolved D. CDR1 is LGHNA and CDR2 is YNFKEQ in the germline V gene. Deletions cut 0 bases from V and 7 bases from J, with 12 bases between. The CDR3 extends over 14 amino acids. In DNA, the CDR3 is TGTGCCAGCAGCCAAGATCGGCTTCCCTTTGGCTACACCTTC. Residues: CASSQDRLPFGYTF.

V and J are TRBV11-2 and TRBJ1-3, with TRBD1 identical over 8 bases. Germline V gene data show CDR1 as SGHAT and CDR2 as FQNNGV. The CDR3 runs 17 residues. Trimming at V came to 0 bases and at J to 4 bases, leaving 8 bases not matched to a gene. The CDR3 protein is CASSLDWTGLGGNTIYF. The CDR3, as DNA: TGTGCCAGCAGCTTAGATTGGACAGGGCTCGGGGGAAACACCATATATTTT.

The V call is TRBV10-3, the J call TRBJ2-1; D is perhaps TRBD2 (6 bases). Germline V gene data show CDR1 as ENHRY and CDR2 as SYGVKD. This CDR3 comprises 14 residues. V was cut by 6 bases and J by 6 bases, with 15 bases left in between. CDR3 residues: CAIRGTSKRNEQFF. CDR3 DNA: TGTGCCATCAGGGGGACTTCCAAACGCAATGAGCAGTTCTTC.

This clone was seen more than once but under ten times. This sequence joins TRBV6-1 and TRBJ2-1; 14 bases fit TRBD2. The CDR3 loop spans 16 amino acids. With 6 bases clipped from V and 10 bases from J, the junction kept 11 bases outside the gene matches. Per germline, CDR1 MNHNS and CDR2 SASEGT. CDR3 coding DNA: TGTGCCAGCAGAGAAACGGGACTAGCGGGAGTGTACGAGCAGTTCTTC. It specifies CASRETGLAGVYEQFF.

This clone was recorded a few times. This chain links TRBV19 with TRBJ1-5; 10 bases match TRBD1. This CDR3 has 16 residues. CDR1 and CDR2 (germline): LNHDA, SQIVND (reference sequence). Germline trimming cut 5 bases from V and 7 bases from J; bases unmatched to any gene: 11. CDR3 sequence: CASSVLPGQGYQPQHF. In nucleotides, the CDR3 is TGTGCCAGTAGTGTGCTCCCGGGACAGGGGTACCAGCCCCAGCATTTT.

The chain has TRBV6-6 and TRBJ1-6; no definite D call. Trimming removed 5 bases at V and 12 bases at J, with 11 bases between. Germline V lookup: CDR1 MNHNY, CDR2 SVGAGI (reference sequence). The CDR3 sequence is 12 residues long. The CDR3 DNA sequence: TGTGCCAGCAGTGAGGATCTTTTACCCCTCCACTTT. This codes for CASSEDLLPLHF.

The rearrangement joins TRBV6-1 to TRBJ2-1; no firm D call. The length of the CDR3 is 16 residues. Per germline, CDR1 MNHNS and CDR2 SASEGT. Trimming pared 3 bases from V and 1 base from J, leaving 13 bases between. This CDR3 is CASSDLDERSYNEQFF. The CDR3, as DNA: TGTGCCAGCAGTGATTTGGACGAGAGATCCTACAATGAGCAGTTCTTC.

The V call is TRBV5-1, the J call TRBJ2-5; unclear D gene. The germline CDR1 and CDR2 sequences are SGHRS and YFSETQ. The V end was cut by 2 bases, the J end by 2 bases, with 7 bases between. This CDR3 has 13 residues. DNA of the CDR3: TGCGCCAGCAGCTTAATGGTGCAAGAGACCCAGTACTTC. It is translated as CASSLMVQETQYF.